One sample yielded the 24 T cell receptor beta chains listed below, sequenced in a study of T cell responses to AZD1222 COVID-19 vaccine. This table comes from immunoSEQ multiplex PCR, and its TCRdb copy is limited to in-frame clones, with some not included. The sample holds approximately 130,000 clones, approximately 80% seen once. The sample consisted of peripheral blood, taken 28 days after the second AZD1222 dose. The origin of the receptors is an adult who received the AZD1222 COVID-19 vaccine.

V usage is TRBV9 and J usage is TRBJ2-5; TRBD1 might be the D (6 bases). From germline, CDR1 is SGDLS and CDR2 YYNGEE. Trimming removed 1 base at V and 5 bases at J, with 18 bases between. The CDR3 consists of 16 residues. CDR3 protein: CASSVLGGYGVETQYF. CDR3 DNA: TGTGCCAGCAGCGTACTTGGGGGCTATGGGGTTGAGACCCAGTACTTC.

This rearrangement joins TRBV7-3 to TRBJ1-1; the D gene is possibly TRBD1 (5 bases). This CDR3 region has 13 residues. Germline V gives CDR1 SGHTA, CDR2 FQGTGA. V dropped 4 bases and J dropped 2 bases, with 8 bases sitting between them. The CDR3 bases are TGTGCCAGCAGCTCGCAGGGAAACACTGAAGCTTTCTTT. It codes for CASSSQGNTEAFF.

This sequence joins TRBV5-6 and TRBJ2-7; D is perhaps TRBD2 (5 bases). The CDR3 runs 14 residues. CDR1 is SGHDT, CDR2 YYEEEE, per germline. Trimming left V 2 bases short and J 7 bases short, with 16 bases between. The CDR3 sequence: CASSLPGTLGEQYF. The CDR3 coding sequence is TGTGCCAGCAGCTTACCGGGAACCCTCGGAGAGCAGTACTTC.

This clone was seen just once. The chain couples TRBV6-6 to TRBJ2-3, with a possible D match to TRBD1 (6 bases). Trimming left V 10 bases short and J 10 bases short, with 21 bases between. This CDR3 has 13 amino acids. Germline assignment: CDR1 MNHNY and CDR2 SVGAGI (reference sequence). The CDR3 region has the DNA TGTGCCACCGACAGGTCGGGGTCGACCCCGCAGTATTTT. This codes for CATDRSGSTPQYF.

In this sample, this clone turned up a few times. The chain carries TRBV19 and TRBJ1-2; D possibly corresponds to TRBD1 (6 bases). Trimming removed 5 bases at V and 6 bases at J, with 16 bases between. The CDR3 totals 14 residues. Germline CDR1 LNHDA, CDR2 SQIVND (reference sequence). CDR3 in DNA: TGTGCCAGTAGTGATTCAGGGGCCTACGATGGCTACACCTTC. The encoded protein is CASSDSGAYDGYTF.

The CDR3: CARDNYGYTF. For the CDR3, the DNA is TGTGCCAGGGATAACTATGGCTACACCTTC. The V and J genes are TRBV28 and TRBJ1-2; D ambiguous. CDR1 is MDHEN, CDR2 SYDVKM, per germline. This CDR3 spans 10 amino acids. Trimming took off 9 bases at V and 1 base at J, with 3 bases between the two ends.

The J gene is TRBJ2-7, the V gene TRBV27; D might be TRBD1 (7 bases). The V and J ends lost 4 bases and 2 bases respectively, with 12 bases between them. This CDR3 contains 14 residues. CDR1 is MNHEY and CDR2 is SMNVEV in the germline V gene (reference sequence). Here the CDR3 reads CASSWRRGAYEQYF. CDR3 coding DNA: TGTGCCAGCAGTTGGCGCAGGGGGGCCTACGAGCAGTACTTC.

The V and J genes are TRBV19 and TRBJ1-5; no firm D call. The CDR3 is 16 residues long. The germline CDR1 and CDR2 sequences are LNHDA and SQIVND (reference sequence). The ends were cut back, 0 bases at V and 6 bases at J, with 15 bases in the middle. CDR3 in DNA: TGTGCCAGTAGTATAGATCTGGCAGTCGGGTCTCAGCCCCAGCATTTT. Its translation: CASSIDLAVGSQPQHF.

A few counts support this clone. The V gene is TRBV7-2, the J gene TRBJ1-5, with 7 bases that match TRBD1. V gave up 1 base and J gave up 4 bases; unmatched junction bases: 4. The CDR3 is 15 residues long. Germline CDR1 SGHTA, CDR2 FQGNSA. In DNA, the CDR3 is TGTGCCAGCAGCTTAGTTGGGACAGCGAATCAGCCCCAGCATTTT. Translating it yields CASSLVGTANQPQHF.

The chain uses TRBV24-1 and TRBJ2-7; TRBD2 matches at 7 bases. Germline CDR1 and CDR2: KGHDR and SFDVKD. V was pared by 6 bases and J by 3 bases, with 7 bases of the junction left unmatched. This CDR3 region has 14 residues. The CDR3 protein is CATSPGGLLYEQYF. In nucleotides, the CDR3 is TGTGCCACCAGTCCGGGGGGACTCCTCTACGAGCAGTACTTC.

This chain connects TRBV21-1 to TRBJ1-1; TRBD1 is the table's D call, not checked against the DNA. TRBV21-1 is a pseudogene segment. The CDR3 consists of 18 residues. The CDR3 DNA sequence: TGTGCCAGCAGCAAACAGGGACAGACCCTGACCTTGAACACTGAAGCTTTCTTT. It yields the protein CASSKQGQTLTLNTEAFF.

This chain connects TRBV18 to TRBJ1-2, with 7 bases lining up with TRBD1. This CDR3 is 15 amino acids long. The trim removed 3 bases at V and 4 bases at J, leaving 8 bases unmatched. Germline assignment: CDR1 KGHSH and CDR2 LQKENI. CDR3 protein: CASSPGGTEAYGYTF. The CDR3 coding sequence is TGTGCCAGCTCACCTGGGGGGACAGAGGCCTATGGCTACACCTTC.

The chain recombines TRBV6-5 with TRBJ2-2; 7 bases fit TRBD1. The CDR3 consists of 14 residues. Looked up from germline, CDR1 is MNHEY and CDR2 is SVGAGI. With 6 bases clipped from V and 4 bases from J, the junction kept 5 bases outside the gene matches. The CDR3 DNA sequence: TGTGCCAGCAGAGGGACAGCGAGCACCGGGGAGCTGTTTTTT. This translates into CASRGTASTGELFF.

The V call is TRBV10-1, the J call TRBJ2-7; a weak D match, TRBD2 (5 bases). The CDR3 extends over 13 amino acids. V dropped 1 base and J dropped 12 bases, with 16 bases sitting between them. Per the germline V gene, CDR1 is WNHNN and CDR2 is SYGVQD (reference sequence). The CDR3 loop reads CASSEYGGSPVYF. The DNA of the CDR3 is TGCGCCAGCAGTGAGTATGGAGGTTCCCCCGTGTACTTC.

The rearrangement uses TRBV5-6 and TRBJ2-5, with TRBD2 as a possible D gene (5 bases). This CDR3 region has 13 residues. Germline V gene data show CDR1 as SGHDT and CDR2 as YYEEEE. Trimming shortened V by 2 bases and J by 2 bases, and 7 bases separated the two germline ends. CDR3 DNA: TGTGCCAGCAGCTTCGGAGGACAAGAGACCCAGTACTTC. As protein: CASSFGGQETQYF.

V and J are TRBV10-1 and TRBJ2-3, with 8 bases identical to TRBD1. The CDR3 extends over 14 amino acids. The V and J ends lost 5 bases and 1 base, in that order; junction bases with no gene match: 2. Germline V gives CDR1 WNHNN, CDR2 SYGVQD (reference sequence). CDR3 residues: CASSLGQGTDTQYF. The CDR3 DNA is TGCGCCAGCAGTCTGGGACAGGGCACAGATACGCAGTATTTT.

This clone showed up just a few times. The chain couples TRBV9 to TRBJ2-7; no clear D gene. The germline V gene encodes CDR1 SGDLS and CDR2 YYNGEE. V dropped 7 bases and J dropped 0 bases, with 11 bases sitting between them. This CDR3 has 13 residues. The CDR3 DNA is TGTGCCAGCTCTTCGCCGAACTCCTACGAGCAGTACTTC. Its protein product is CASSSPNSYEQYF.

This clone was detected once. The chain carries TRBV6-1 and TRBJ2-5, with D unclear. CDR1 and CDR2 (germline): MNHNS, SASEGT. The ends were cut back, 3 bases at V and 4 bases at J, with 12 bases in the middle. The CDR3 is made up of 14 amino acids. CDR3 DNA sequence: TGTGCCAGCAGTGACGAAGGGTACGGAGAGACCCAGTACTTC. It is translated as CASSDEGYGETQYF.

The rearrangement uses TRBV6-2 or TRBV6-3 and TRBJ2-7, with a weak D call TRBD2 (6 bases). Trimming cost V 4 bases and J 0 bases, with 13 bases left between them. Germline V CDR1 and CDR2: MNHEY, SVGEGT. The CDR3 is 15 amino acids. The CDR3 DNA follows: TGTGCCAGCAGTTTAAGGAGGGAAAGCTCCTACGAGCAGTACTTC. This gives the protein CASSLRRESSYEQYF.

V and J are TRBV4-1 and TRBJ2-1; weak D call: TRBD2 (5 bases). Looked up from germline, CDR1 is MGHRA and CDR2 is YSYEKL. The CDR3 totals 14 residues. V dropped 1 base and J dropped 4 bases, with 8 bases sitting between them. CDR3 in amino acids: CASSQVREYNEQFF. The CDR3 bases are TGCGCCAGCAGCCAAGTACGGGAATACAATGAGCAGTTCTTC.

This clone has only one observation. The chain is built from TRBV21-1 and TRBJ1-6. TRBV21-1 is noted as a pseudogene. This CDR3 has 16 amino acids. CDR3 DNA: TGTGCCATTTTTTTCCCTCTCCCGGTGGGGGGTTCACCCCTCCACTTT. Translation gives CAIFFPLPVGGSPLHF.

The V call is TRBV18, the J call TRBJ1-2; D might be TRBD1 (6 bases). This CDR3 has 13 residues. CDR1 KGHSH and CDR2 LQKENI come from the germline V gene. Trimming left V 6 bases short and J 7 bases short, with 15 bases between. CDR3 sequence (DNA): TGTGCCAGCTCGCTCCGGGACACCGGTGGCTACACCTTC. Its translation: CASSLRDTGGYTF.

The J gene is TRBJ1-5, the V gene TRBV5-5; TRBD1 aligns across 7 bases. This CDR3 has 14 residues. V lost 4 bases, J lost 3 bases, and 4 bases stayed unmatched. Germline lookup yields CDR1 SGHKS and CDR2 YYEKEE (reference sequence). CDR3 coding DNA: TGTGCCAGCAGCCACGGGACAGACAATCAGCCCCAGCATTTT. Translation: CASSHGTDNQPQHF.

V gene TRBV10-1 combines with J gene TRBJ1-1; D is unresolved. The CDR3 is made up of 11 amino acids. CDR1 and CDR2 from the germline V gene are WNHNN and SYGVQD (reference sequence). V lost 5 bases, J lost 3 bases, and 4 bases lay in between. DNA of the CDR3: TGCGCCAGCAGTAGTGACACTGAAGCTTTCTTT. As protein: CASSSDTEAFF.